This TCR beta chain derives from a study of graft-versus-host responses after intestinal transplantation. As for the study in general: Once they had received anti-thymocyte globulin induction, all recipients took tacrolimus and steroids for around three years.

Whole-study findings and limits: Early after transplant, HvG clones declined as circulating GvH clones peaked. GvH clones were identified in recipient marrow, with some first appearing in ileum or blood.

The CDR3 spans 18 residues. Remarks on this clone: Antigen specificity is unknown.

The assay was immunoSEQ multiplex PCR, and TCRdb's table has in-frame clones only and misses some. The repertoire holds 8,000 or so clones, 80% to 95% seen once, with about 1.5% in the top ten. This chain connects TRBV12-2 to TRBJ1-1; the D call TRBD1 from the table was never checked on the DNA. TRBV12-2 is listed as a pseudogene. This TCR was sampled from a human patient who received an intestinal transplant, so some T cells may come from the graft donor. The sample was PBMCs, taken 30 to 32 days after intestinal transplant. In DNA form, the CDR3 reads TGTGCAAGTCGCTTAGGACCGGGACAGGGGGTGAAGAACACTGAAGCTTTCTTT. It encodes CASRLGPGQGVKNTEAFF.